What follows is one TCR beta chain and its context. Its antigen is still unknown. The CDR3 has 14 residues. Germline CDR1 SGHRS, CDR2 YFSETQ. V was shortened by 0 bases and J by 6 bases, with 10 bases between the two germline ends. All donors came from Russia, were Caucasian and healthy, and spanned ages roughly 6 to 100. This entry is derived from a study of blood T cells in healthy people across ages. Overall study results and limits: Unsorted PBMCs ruled out conclusive naive versus antigen-experienced comparison. Estimated diversity across one million T cells was deemed an underestimate.

With a J-beta primer mix and a sample-barcoded 5' primer, a second PCR ran 7 to 11 cycles. Every single cDNA molecule received a tag from a template-switch adaptor with 12 random nucleotides. MiXCR, run by TCRdb on the 5' RACE reads, gives a single entry per CDR3 protein. The data contain roughly 700,000 distinct CDR3 sequences, 49% of them singletons. This clonotype was obtained from a woman aged 55-69 years in good health. The sequenced sample was blood. This sequence joins TRBV5-1 and TRBJ2-4, with D possibly being TRBD1 (5 bases). The CDR3 sequence: CASSLEAGRNIQYF. CDR3 nucleotides: TGCGCCAGCAGCTTGGAGGCAGGGCGAAACATTCAGTACTTC.